The 14 T cell receptor beta chains below were found in one sample sequenced in a study of CD8+ T cells in alopecia areata. The authors extracted RNA and reverse transcribed it into cDNA as the sequencing template. Repertoires were generated with immunoSEQ multiplex PCR, while TCRdb's copy carries only in-frame clones and drops some. The repertoire holds some 130,000 clones, with about three fifths as singletons. The material was CD4+ T cells sorted from blood, obtained at week 0. The receptors were gathered from a human donor with alopecia areata.

V and J are TRBV27 and TRBJ1-1; D gene uncertain. Germline V gene data show CDR1 as MNHEY and CDR2 as SMNVEV (reference sequence). V lost 6 bases, J lost 1 base, and 12 bases lay in between. The CDR3 has 14 residues. CDR3 amino acids: CASSLLDTNTEAFF. For the CDR3, the DNA is TGTGCCAGCAGCCTTCTAGACACGAACACTGAAGCTTTCTTT.

The chain combines TRBV29-1 with TRBJ2-5; 10 nucleotides line up with TRBD2. J gave up 5 bases and V 8 bases, and 5 bases lay outside the gene matches. This CDR3 spans 12 amino acids. Germline V CDR1 and CDR2: SQVTM, ANQGSEA. CDR3 in amino acids: CSSGLAEETQYF. The CDR3, as DNA: TGCAGCTCCGGACTAGCGGAGGAGACCCAGTACTTC. Full variable domain (remainder filled in from reference TRBV29-1 and TRBJ2-5): SAVISQKPSRDICQRGTSLTIQCQVDSQVTMMFWYRQQPGQSLTLIATANQGSEATYESGFVIDKFPISRPNLTFSTLTVSNMSPEDSSIYLCSSGLAEETQYFGPGTRLLVL.

V usage is TRBV18 and J usage is TRBJ2-3, with TRBD2 identical over 10 bases. Per the germline V gene, CDR1 is KGHSH and CDR2 is LQKENI. The trim removed 1 base at V and 2 bases at J, leaving 6 bases unmatched. CDR3 length: 17 residues. CDR3 coding DNA: TGTGCCAGCTCACCACGGTCTAGCGGGGGCAACACAGATACGCAGTATTTT. This encodes CASSPRSSGGNTDTQYF.

The chain recombines TRBV2 with TRBJ2-5; D might be TRBD2 (6 bases). V was shortened by 3 bases and J by 1 base, with 9 bases between the two germline ends. Germline assignment: CDR1 SNHLY and CDR2 FYNNEI. The CDR3 has 14 amino acids. DNA of the CDR3: TGTGCCAGCAGTGAGAGGGGACTCCAAGAGACCCAGTACTTC. It is translated as CASSERGLQETQYF.

This clone was counted a few times. The CDR3 bases are TGTGCCAGCAGGGACAGGGCCCCCTATGGCTACACCTTC. As protein: CASRDRAPYGYTF. This rearrangement joins TRBV6-1 to TRBJ1-2, with 8 nucleotides matching TRBD1. J gave up 4 bases and V 6 bases, and 4 bases lay outside the gene matches. Germline V gives CDR1 MNHNS, CDR2 SASEGT. The CDR3 has 13 amino acids.

The sample holds one count of this clone. The genes are TRBV5-1 and TRBJ1-6; D not resolved. V lost 5 bases and J 9 bases, leaving 12 bases between the germline ends. The CDR3 consists of 13 residues. Germline lookup yields CDR1 SGHRS and CDR2 YFSETQ. CDR3 DNA sequence: TGCGCCAGCAGGGTCGAGGTGGGTTCACCCCTCCACTTT. It translates to CASRVEVGSPLHF.

This chain joins TRBV5-1 and TRBJ1-1, with 10 bases that match TRBD1. The germline CDR1 and CDR2 sequences are SGHRS and YFSETQ. J lost 5 bases, V lost 4 bases, and 5 bases had no gene match. CDR3 size: 14 residues. CDR3 DNA: TGCGCCAGCAGCGACAGGGGGCTGGCTACTGAAGCTTTCTTT. Translating gives CASSDRGLATEAFF.

The chain employs TRBV7-2 and TRBJ2-1; no clear D gene. Between the trimmed V and J ends, which lost 5 bases and 0 bases, there was a span of 8 bases. Germline CDR1 SGHTA, CDR2 FQGNSA. The CDR3 is 14 residues long. The CDR3 protein is CASSTPFSYNEQFF. In nucleotides, the CDR3 is TGTGCCAGCAGCACGCCTTTCTCCTACAATGAGCAGTTCTTC. The full variable domain, rest sourced from reference TRBV7-2 and TRBJ2-1, is GAGVSQSPSNKVTEKGKDVELRCDPISGHTALYWYRQSLGQGLEFLIYFQGNSAPDKSGLPSDRFSAERTGGSVSTLTIQRTQQEDSAVYLCASSTPFSYNEQFFGPGTRLTVL.

This rearrangement joins TRBV5-1 to TRBJ2-1, with 11 bases aligning to TRBD2. V lost 4 bases and J lost 8; bases outside the gene matches: 8. The germline CDR1 and CDR2 sequences are SGHRS and YFSETQ. The CDR3 is made up of 15 amino acids. The CDR3 region has the DNA TGCGCCAGCAGCCCCTCTAGCGGGGGGTCCTATGAGCAGTTCTTC. This sequence encodes CASSPSSGGSYEQFF.

This clone showed up just a few times. This CDR3 is CASRASTGYTGELFF. The CDR3 DNA reads as TGCGCCAGCCGGGCTTCGACAGGGTACACCGGGGAGCTGTTTTTT. The chain uses TRBV5-1 and TRBJ2-2, with TRBD1 matching 7 bases. The CDR3 is 15 amino acids. The trim removed 7 bases at V and 3 bases at J, leaving 9 bases unmatched. Germline V gene sequence: CDR1 SGHRS, CDR2 YFSETQ.

This clone was seen more than once but under ten times. The chain is built from TRBV30 and TRBJ2-1; D possibly uses TRBD1 or TRBD2 (5 bases each). V was shortened by 0 bases and J by 15 bases, with 21 bases between the two germline ends. Per germline, CDR1 GTSNPN and CDR2 SVGIG (reference sequence). This CDR3 spans 14 amino acids. The CDR3 region is CAWSVSGALPVRFF. In DNA, the CDR3 is TGTGCCTGGAGTGTGTCCGGGGCTCTCCCCGTCCGGTTCTTC.

Note on this clone: At one end the junction does not follow the germline gene, possibly because of a read error. The chain has TRBV5-6 and TRBJ2-5; 8 bases line up with TRBD2. The CDR3 contains 16 residues. Germline V CDR1 and CDR2: SGHDT, YYEEEE. The CDR3 bases are TGTACCAGCAGCCCTCCACAGAGCCGGGGGGGAGAGACCCAGTACTTC. It encodes CTSSPPQSRGGETQYF.

This clone appeared a few times. The chain is built from TRBV2 and TRBJ1-2; 9 bases map to TRBD1. J lost 2 bases, V lost 5 bases, and 0 bases had no gene match. The germline CDR1 and CDR2 sequences are SNHLY and FYNNEI. The CDR3 consists of 13 residues. This chain's CDR3 is CASSTGGNYGYTF. In DNA form, the CDR3 reads TGTGCCAGCAGTACAGGGGGCAACTATGGCTACACCTTC.

This clone was picked up a small number of times. The chain is built from TRBV7-2 and TRBJ1-1; 7 positions agree with TRBD1. CDR3 length: 15 amino acids. After removal of 2 bases from V and 3 bases from J, the junction contained 6 bases not matched to a gene. Germline lookup yields CDR1 SGHTA and CDR2 FQGNSA. Written as DNA, the CDR3 is TGTGCCAGCAGCTTACAGACAGGGAGGGACACTGAAGCTTTCTTT. This encodes CASSLQTGRDTEAFF.